The entry below gives a single T cell receptor (beta chain) sequence along with its context. Its cognate antigen is unknown. CDR3 length equals 14 residues. V shed 4 bases, J shed 8 bases, and the junction held 8 bases outside the gene matches. Germline V CDR1 and CDR2: SGHDN, FVKESK. TCRdb recomputed calls from the 5' RACE reads with MiXCR, one row per CDR3 protein. The sample has roughly 1.6 million distinct CDR3 sequences, under 35% seen once. The sample is drawn from a study of identical twins. Notes on the study in general: Analyses of zero insertions could be partly confounded by invariant MAIT and iNKT cells.

Input material: cord blood. This clonotype was obtained from a newborn girl in good health. This chain links TRBV14 with TRBJ1-2; 9 nucleotides align to TRBD1. CDR3 amino acids: CASSLRQGVRGYTF. CDR3 nucleotide sequence: TGTGCCAGCAGCCTTCGACAGGGGGTACGGGGCTACACCTTC.